This is a list of T cell receptor beta chains from one sample in a study of T cells in localized non-small cell lung cancer. This table comes from immunoSEQ multiplex PCR, and its TCRdb copy is limited to in-frame clones, with some not included. The sample includes fewer than 100,000 clones, approximately 80% of them seen just once. The sample consisted of peripheral blood, taken before any cancer treatment. These receptors were collected from a female donor older than 55 with stage I lung adenocarcinoma. CDR3s include the opening cysteine and the closing phenylalanine or tryptophan. A D gene is named only where the DNA matches it firmly. Some rows mark clone size as missing; the rest say once, few, many or name a class of expanded clone.

D: TRBD2; J: TRBJ2-1; V: TRBV13; size: NA; DNA: TGTGCCAGCAGCTCAGCCCTAAACACCCGGGGGGGCCTCGGTAATGAGCAGTTCTTC; CDR3: CASSSALNTRGGLGNEQFF
D: TRBD1; J: TRBJ1-1; V: TRBV7-3; size: few; DNA: TGTGCCAGCAGCTTAACGGACAGGGAGGAGACTGAAGCTTTCTTT; CDR3: CASSLTDREETEAFF
D: TRBD1; J: TRBJ1-1; V: TRBV27; size: NA; DNA: TGTGCCAGCAGTTACTCCAGGGGGCTAAGCACTGAAGCTTTCTTT; CDR3: CASSYSRGLSTEAFF
D: TRBD1; J: TRBJ1-2; V: TRBV29-1; size: NA; DNA: TGCAGCGTTGCGGATACGGGGACAGGGGGGACTATTAACTATGGCTACACCTTC; CDR3: CSVADTGTGGTINYGYTF
D: TRBD1; J: TRBJ1-2; V: TRBV27; size: NA; DNA: TGTGCCAGCCGCCCACCAGGGGGCGGAGGCTACACCTTC; CDR3: CASRPPGGGGYTF
D: TRBD2; J: TRBJ2-2; V: TRBV19; size: NA; DNA: TGTGCCAGTAGTATGATGGCGGGGGGGGCTTCGGGCACCGGGGAGCTGTTTTTT; CDR3: CASSMMAGGASGTGELFF
D: NA; J: TRBJ1-1; V: TRBV7-9; size: NA; DNA: TGTGCCAGCAGCCTCGGTTCGGCGCAAGGGGTTGAAGCTTTCTTT; CDR3: CASSLGSAQGVEAFF
D: TRBD1; J: TRBJ2-5; V: TRBV5-8; size: NA; DNA: TGTGCCAGCAGCTCTATAGGGGGCCGGGAGACCCAGTACTTC; CDR3: CASSSIGGRETQYF
D: NA; J: TRBJ2-5; V: TRBV5-6; size: NA; DNA: TGTGCCAGCAGCCCAAGGACGGCCAACCCATACCAAGAGACCCAGTACTTC; CDR3: CASSPRTANPYQETQYF
D: NA; J: TRBJ2-7; V: TRBV7-9; size: few; DNA: TGTGCCAGCAGCCCCGGGACGGTCCTTGACGAGCAGTACTTC; CDR3: CASSPGTVLDEQYF
D: NA; J: TRBJ2-7; V: TRBV30; size: once; DNA: TGTGCCTGGAGTTGGTTTCAGGGGAACGAGCAGTACTTC; CDR3: CAWSWFQGNEQYF
D: TRBD1; J: TRBJ1-2; V: TRBV7-9; size: NA; DNA: TGTGCCAGCAGCTTTTTTTCGACAGGGGGCAGTGATGGTGGCTACACCTTC; CDR3: CASSFFSTGGSDGGYTF
D: NA; J: TRBJ1-5; V: TRBV28; size: NA; DNA: TGTGCCAGCAGTCCGGGCCTAAATAGCAATCAGCCCCAGCATTTT; CDR3: CASSPGLNSNQPQHF
D: NA; J: TRBJ2-5; V: TRBV6-1; size: NA; DNA: TGTGCCAGCAGTGCCTCAATCCAGGGGACCCAGTACTTC; CDR3: CASSASIQGTQYF
D: NA; J: TRBJ1-1; V: TRBV19; size: NA; DNA: TGTGCCAGTAGTATTTTCATGGCAGGGCGGAACACTGAAGCTTTCTTT; CDR3: CASSIFMAGRNTEAFF
D: TRBD1; J: TRBJ2-4; V: TRBV2; size: NA; DNA: TGTGCCAGCAGTGCCCTTGGACAGGGGGTGTACATTCAGTACTTC; CDR3: CASSALGQGVYIQYF
D: TRBD1; J: TRBJ1-5; V: TRBV2; size: NA; DNA: TGTGCCAGCGAGCTGTGGCAGGGGGAGGGTCAGCCCCAGCATTTT; CDR3: CASELWQGEGQPQHF
D: NA; J: TRBJ1-1; V: TRBV5-6; size: NA; DNA: TGTGCCAGCAGCTTGATTCGGGGGGCAGGCACTGAAGCTTTCTTT; CDR3: CASSLIRGAGTEAFF
D: NA; J: TRBJ1-2; V: TRBV28; size: NA; DNA: TGTGCCAGCAGTGTGGGAGGGTCTAACTATGGCTACACCTTC; CDR3: CASSVGGSNYGYTF
D: NA; J: TRBJ1-5; V: TRBV6-1; size: NA; DNA: TGTGCCTGCGGGACCGGTCAGCCCCAGCATTTT; CDR3: CACGTGQPQHF
D: NA; J: TRBJ1-6; V: TRBV4-2; size: NA; DNA: TGTGCCAGCAGCTTGGCGGGTTCACCCCTCCACTTT; CDR3: CASSLAGSPLHF
D: TRBD1; J: TRBJ1-1; V: TRBV7-2; size: NA; DNA: TGTGCCAGCAGCTTAGCCCCATCCGGGACAGGGGGCCGGAACACTGAAGCTTTCTTT; CDR3: CASSLAPSGTGGRNTEAFF
D: TRBD2; J: TRBJ2-1; V: TRBV5-1; size: NA; DNA: TGCGCCAGCAGCCCTTTGTTAGCGGGAGAGGGAAATGAGCAGTTCTTC; CDR3: CASSPLLAGEGNEQFF
D: NA; J: TRBJ2-5; V: TRBV14; size: NA; DNA: TGTGCCAGCAGCCAAGATTGGGAGACCCAGTACTTC; CDR3: CASSQDWETQYF
D: NA; J: TRBJ1-1; V: TRBV7-9; size: NA; DNA: TGTGCCAGCAGCTTACAAGGTTTTGAAGCTTTCTTT; CDR3: CASSLQGFEAFF
D: NA; J: TRBJ1-5; V: TRBV5-6; size: NA; DNA: TGTGCCAGCAGCTTCCGGAACCCAGGTCAGCCCCAGCATTTT; CDR3: CASSFRNPGQPQHF
D: NA; J: TRBJ2-2; V: TRBV5-1; size: NA; DNA: TGCGCCAGCAGGCCGGGACAGTCCGGGACTGGATACACCGGGGAGCTGTTTTTT; CDR3: CASRPGQSGTGYTGELFF
D: NA; J: TRBJ2-2; V: TRBV19; size: NA; DNA: TGTGCCAGTAGTATTGACAGTATCACCGGGGAGCTGTTTTTT; CDR3: CASSIDSITGELFF
D: NA; J: TRBJ2-2; V: TRBV19; size: few; DNA: TGTGCCAGTAGTATGGGGGCCGGGATAACCGGGGAGCTGTTTTTT; CDR3: CASSMGAGITGELFF
D: NA; J: TRBJ1-2; V: TRBV21-1; size: NA; DNA: TGTGCCAGCAGCCCCAGCCGACAGAAACTAAACTATGGCTACACCTTC; CDR3: CASSPSRQKLNYGYTF
D: NA; J: TRBJ1-2; V: TRBV27; size: NA; DNA: TGTGCCAGCAGTTTATACAGGATGAACTATGGCTACACCTTC; CDR3: CASSLYRMNYGYTF
D: NA; J: TRBJ1-3; V: TRBV14; size: NA; DNA: TGTGCCAGCAGCCAAGGATCTGGAAACACCATATATTTT; CDR3: CASSQGSGNTIYF
D: TRBD2; J: TRBJ2-2; V: TRBV5-1; size: NA; DNA: TGCGCCAGCAGCTTACTAGCGGGAGGAACCGGGGAGCTGTTTTTT; CDR3: CASSLLAGGTGELFF
D: NA; J: TRBJ1-2; V: TRBV2; size: NA; DNA: TGTGCCAGCAGCCCCGGTAGGGCCCAGAGCTATGGCTACACCTTC; CDR3: CASSPGRAQSYGYTF